This T cell receptor beta chain stems from a study of blood T cell repertoires in COVID-19. Study-level information: COVID-19 samples, acute and convalescent, were from the United States, Italy and Spain. Nucleic acid was either cDNA or gDNA, and it came from T cells, B-cell-depleted T cells, or PBMCs.

This CDR3 is built from 17 residues. The trim removed 5 bases at V and 3 bases at J, leaving 5 bases unmatched. Per germline, CDR1 LNHDA and CDR2 SQIVND (reference sequence). Profiling relied on immunoSEQ multiplex PCR, and the TCRdb table lists in-frame clones only, not all of them. The sample lists under 300,000 clones, 83% occurring once. This clonotype originated in a man older than 75 with acute or convalescent COVID-19. The chain uses TRBV19 and TRBJ2-6, with TRBD1 matching 12 bases. Sequencing was carried out using peripheral blood. CDR3 residues: CASSPGTGGLGANVLTF. DNA for the CDR3: TGTGCCAGTAGTCCCGGGACAGGGGGCCTTGGGGCCAACGTCCTGACTTTC.